These 26 T cell receptor beta chains share one sample of origin, sequenced in a study of blood T cell repertoires in COVID-19. Using immunoSEQ multiplex PCR, the repertoire was profiled, and TCRdb retains in-frame clones only, with some absent. The table lists hundreds of thousands of clones, less than 90% of them singletons. What was sequenced was peripheral blood. All receptors come from a woman aged 70-85 years with COVID-19, enrolled during active disease.

This clone was seen more than once but under ten times. J is TRBJ2-2 and V is TRBV7-9; 7 nucleotides align to TRBD1. This CDR3 has 14 amino acids. Germline CDR1 reads SEHNR; CDR2 reads FQNEAQ (reference sequence). With V trimmed by 5 bases and J by 5 bases, 5 bases remained unmatched. This CDR3 is CASSPTGVTGELFF. The CDR3 coding sequence is TGTGCCAGCAGCCCTACAGGGGTAACCGGGGAGCTGTTTTTT. Together with reference TRBV7-9 and TRBJ2-2, the CDR3 gives the full variable domain: DTGVSQNPRHKITKRGQNVTFRCDPISEHNRLYWYRQTLGQGPEFLTYFQNEAQLEKSRLLSDRFSAERPKGSFSTLEIQRTEQGDSAMYLCASSPTGVTGELFFGEGSRLTVL.

The V gene is TRBV5-5, the J gene TRBJ1-6; D call uncertain. CDR3 size: 13 residues. CDR1 and CDR2 from the germline V gene are SGHKS and YYEKEE (reference sequence). V lost 1 base and J lost 6, with 5 bases in between. The CDR3 protein is CASSLTVNSPLHF. The CDR3 DNA follows: TGTGCCAGCAGCTTGACAGTTAATTCACCCCTCCACTTT.

CDR3 residues: CASSPGSQETQYF. The CDR3 nucleotides are TGTGCCAGCAGTCCGGGGTCCCAAGAGACCCAGTACTTC. The chain joins TRBV6-5 to TRBJ2-5; D is possibly TRBD2 (5 bases). Germline-derived CDR1 and CDR2 are MNHEY and SVGAGI. The CDR3 sequence is 13 residues long. The ends were cut back, 5 bases at V and 1 base at J, with 8 bases in the middle.

This clone was seen at least ten times. The chain recombines TRBV29-1 with TRBJ1-1; tentatively, D is TRBD1 (5 bases). V lost 0 bases, J lost 5 bases, and 7 bases lay in between. CDR3 length: 12 amino acids. Per the germline V gene, CDR1 is SQVTM and CDR2 is ANQGSEA. The CDR3 sequence: CSVEDGGTEAFF. The DNA for the CDR3 is TGCAGCGTTGAAGATGGGGGGACTGAAGCTTTCTTT.

The rearrangement uses TRBV24-1 and TRBJ1-5; weak D call: TRBD1 (6 bases). V was clipped by 4 bases and J by 3 bases, with 12 bases between them. CDR3 length equals 15 residues. CDR1 and CDR2 from the germline V gene are KGHDR and SFDVKD. The CDR3 reads CATSDTRDTNQPQHF. CDR3 bases: TGTGCCACCAGTGACACCCGGGACACCAATCAGCCCCAGCATTTT.

This chain uses TRBV18 with TRBJ2-3; TRBD2 agrees at 7 bases. The germline V gene has CDR1 KGHSH and CDR2 LQKENI. V lost 1 base, J lost 6 bases, and 13 bases stayed unmatched. CDR3 length: 17 amino acids. The CDR3 reads CASSPREGMKWADTQYF. CDR3 DNA sequence: TGTGCCAGCTCACCACGGGAGGGTATGAAGTGGGCCGATACGCAGTATTTT.

This CDR3 is CAWSASQGSYEQYF. CDR3 in DNA: TGTGCCTGGAGTGCCTCACAGGGCTCCTACGAGCAGTACTTC. The chain couples TRBV30 to TRBJ2-7; D might be TRBD1 (6 bases). This CDR3 has 14 residues. Trimming left V 1 base short and J 0 bases short, with 10 bases between. Germline CDR1 reads GTSNPN; CDR2 reads SVGIG (reference sequence).

This clone showed up just a few times. The CDR3 sequence is CAWSVQGTLANYGYTF. CDR3 nucleotide sequence: TGTGCCTGGAGTGTACAGGGGACGCTAGCGAACTATGGCTACACCTTC. The V gene is TRBV30, the J gene TRBJ1-2, with 7 bases aligning to TRBD1. CDR3 length: 16 amino acids. Unmatched junction bases numbered 9, after V lost 0 bases and J lost 2 bases. CDR1 and CDR2 (germline): GTSNPN, SVGIG (reference sequence). The full variable domain, in which reference TRBV30 and TRBJ1-2 provide the parts outside the CDR3, is SQTIHQWPATLVQPVGSPLSLECTVEGTSNPNLYWYRQAAGRGLQLLFYSVGIGQISSEVPQNLSASRPQDRQFILSSKKLLLSDSGFYLCAWSVQGTLANYGYTFGSGTRLTVV.

The CDR3 DNA reads as TGTGCCAGCAGGGGGGGTAGCACAGATACGCAGTATTTT. This encodes CASRGGSTDTQYF. The chain is built from TRBV9 and TRBJ2-3, with D maybe TRBD2 (6 bases). V lost 5 bases and J 0 bases, leaving 7 bases between the germline ends. This CDR3 comprises 13 residues. Germline CDR1 reads SGDLS; CDR2 reads YYNGEE.

V gene TRBV5-1 combines with J gene TRBJ2-2, with D tentatively TRBD1 (6 bases). Between the trimmed V and J ends, which lost 2 bases and 6 bases, there was a span of 20 bases. Looked up from germline, CDR1 is SGHRS and CDR2 is YFSETQ. There are 17 residues in the CDR3. The CDR3 spells CASSLTMGHSMSGELFF. The CDR3 DNA reads TGCGCCAGCAGCTTAACCATGGGACACTCGATGTCCGGGGAGCTGTTTTTT.

The chain joins TRBV7-3 to TRBJ2-7; D may be TRBD1 (5 bases). Germline CDR1 reads SGHTA; CDR2 reads FQGTGA. The V end was cut by 5 bases, the J end by 4 bases, with 15 bases between. The CDR3 sequence is 14 residues long. As DNA, the CDR3 is TGTGCCAGCAGCCTACCCACAGGCATTTACGAGCAGTACTTC. Amino acid sequence: CASSLPTGIYEQYF.

In nucleotides, the CDR3 is TGTGCCAGCAGCTCCGGGGACGAGCAGTACTTC. Translation: CASSSGDEQYF. The rearrangement links TRBV11-2 to TRBJ2-7, with D possibly matching TRBD2 (5 bases). Germline-derived CDR1 and CDR2 are SGHAT and FQNNGV. The V gene lost 4 bases and the J gene lost 5 bases, with 6 bases spanning the gap. The CDR3 length is 11 residues.

The rearrangement joins TRBV9 to TRBJ1-2, with D unclear. CDR1 and CDR2 (germline): SGDLS, YYNGEE. The CDR3 runs to 12 residues. Trimming stripped 4 bases from V and 6 bases from J, with 10 bases between. CDR3 loop: CASSPLGHGYTF. DNA of the CDR3: TGTGCCAGCAGCCCGCTTGGGCATGGCTACACCTTC.

V is TRBV29-1 and J is TRBJ2-2, with 11 bases matching TRBD2. V was clipped by 0 bases and J by 4 bases; unmatched bases: 7. Germline V gene sequence: CDR1 SQVTM, CDR2 ANQGSEA. The CDR3 runs 17 residues. The CDR3 loop is CSVEDTLAGGRTGELFF. CDR3 DNA sequence: TGCAGCGTTGAAGATACTCTAGCGGGGGGTCGCACCGGGGAGCTGTTTTTT.

Note on this clone: Other DNA sequences in this sample translate to the same CDR3. The gene calls are TRBV19 and TRBJ2-2, with 7 bases lining up with TRBD1. Germline values: CDR1 LNHDA, CDR2 SQIVND (reference sequence). The CDR3 contains 13 residues. The V gene end was trimmed by 6 bases and the J gene end by 4 bases; junction bases not matched to a gene: 2. The CDR3 spells CASRTGVTGELFF. The CDR3 nucleotides read TGTGCCAGTAGAACAGGGGTCACCGGGGAGCTGTTTTTT. The whole variable domain, filled in from reference TRBV19 and TRBJ2-2, reads DGGITQSPKYLFRKEGQNVTLSCEQNLNHDAMYWYRQDPGQGLRLIYYSQIVNDFQKGDIAEGYSVSREKKESFPLTVTSAQKNPTAFYLCASRTGVTGELFFGEGSRLTVL.

The gene calls are TRBV11-2 and TRBJ2-3; TRBD1 matches 7 bases. J gave up 2 bases and V 6 bases, and 8 bases lay outside the gene matches. The CDR3 length is 15 residues. CDR1 SGHAT and CDR2 FQNNGV come from the germline V gene. Here the CDR3 reads CASSSGQPLTDTQYF. For the CDR3, the DNA is TGTGCCAGCAGTTCGGGACAGCCGCTCACAGATACGCAGTATTTT.

This clone appeared a single time. This chain uses TRBV28 with TRBJ2-7; a possible D gene is TRBD2 (5 bases). V lost 1 base to trimming and J lost 6 bases, with 16 bases between them. This CDR3 region has 15 residues. The germline CDR1 and CDR2 sequences are MDHEN and SYDVKM. In DNA form, the CDR3 reads TGTGCCAGCAGTTTATTCCTGCAGATCCGGGGCGAGCAGTACTTC. Its protein product is CASSLFLQIRGEQYF.

The V and J genes are TRBV11-2 and TRBJ1-1, with D tentatively TRBD1 (6 bases). Per germline, CDR1 SGHAT and CDR2 FQNNGV. V lost 5 bases and J lost 5, with 18 bases in between. The CDR3 runs to 15 residues. This CDR3 reads CASSLGQILITEAFF. CDR3 sequence (DNA): TGTGCCAGCAGCCTAGGACAGATTCTCATAACTGAAGCTTTCTTT.

This rearrangement joins TRBV2 to TRBJ2-3; TRBD2 is a possible D gene (7 bases). CDR1 and CDR2 (germline): SNHLY, FYNNEI. This CDR3 is 15 amino acids long. Trimming took off 4 bases at V and 5 bases at J, with 16 bases between the two ends. This chain's CDR3 is CASSVARGAEDTQYF. CDR3 nucleotide sequence: TGTGCCAGCAGTGTCGCTCGGGGGGCTGAAGATACGCAGTATTTT.

This clone has just a few counts. The rearrangement uses TRBV14 and TRBJ2-5; tentatively, D is TRBD1 (6 bases). The length of the CDR3 is 18 residues. Germline V gene data show CDR1 as SGHDN and CDR2 as FVKESK. V was pared by 4 bases and J by 1 base, with 22 bases between. CDR3 coding DNA: TGTGCCAGCAGCCGGAAGCCCCCAGGGGCAGGGACCCAAGAGACCCAGTACTTC. Its translation: CASSRKPPGAGTQETQYF.

This chain uses TRBV5-1 with TRBJ2-7, with 7 nucleotides matching TRBD1. Germline V gene data show CDR1 as SGHRS and CDR2 as YFSETQ. Trimming at V came to 3 bases and at J to 2 bases, leaving 5 bases not matched to a gene. The CDR3 has 14 amino acids. CDR3 sequence: CASSSKTGPYEQYF. CDR3 nucleotide sequence: TGCGCCAGCAGCTCGAAGACAGGGCCCTACGAGCAGTACTTC.

J is TRBJ1-1 and V is TRBV2; no reliable D call. V shed 5 bases and J shed 3 bases, with 10 bases lying between them. This CDR3 has 13 amino acids. Germline loops: CDR1 SNHLY, CDR2 FYNNEI. CDR3: CASSSSGDTEAFF. In DNA form, the CDR3 reads TGTGCCAGCAGTAGCAGCGGGGACACTGAAGCTTTCTTT.

The chain recombines TRBV4-2 with TRBJ2-1, with 15 bases lining up with TRBD2. From germline, CDR1 is LGHNA and CDR2 YNFKEQ. The CDR3 runs 18 residues. Trimming at V came to 5 bases and at J to 2 bases, leaving 7 bases not matched to a gene. CDR3 nucleotide sequence: TGTGCCAGCAGCGGAGGGACTAGCGGGGGGTCTACCTACAATGAGCAGTTCTTC. Residues: CASSGGTSGGSTYNEQFF.

This rearrangement joins TRBV7-6 to TRBJ2-2, with a weak D call TRBD1 (6 bases). Germline CDR1 reads SGHVS; CDR2 reads FNYEAQ. V was pared by 1 base and J by 4 bases, with 13 bases between. The CDR3 contains 16 residues. The DNA of the CDR3 is TGTGCCAGCAGCTTAGGTGCAGGGACAAGCACCGGGGAGCTGTTTTTT. Residues: CASSLGAGTSTGELFF.

The sample holds a few counts of this clone. The chain has TRBV19 and TRBJ2-7, with 7 bases fitting TRBD1. CDR1 LNHDA and CDR2 SQIVND come from the germline V gene (reference sequence). Unmatched junction bases numbered 7, after V lost 5 bases and J lost 6 bases. The CDR3 length is 13 residues. CDR3 protein: CASSPRPGGEQYF. CDR3 nucleotides: TGTGCCAGTAGTCCTCGGCCAGGGGGCGAGCAGTACTTC.

The rearrangement uses TRBV5-1 and TRBJ2-4; 7 bases align to TRBD1. The length of the CDR3 is 14 residues. Germline V gene data show CDR1 as SGHRS and CDR2 as YFSETQ. V lost 2 bases, J lost 8 bases, and 7 bases stayed unmatched. DNA of the CDR3: TGCGCCAGCAGCTTAGGGACAGCAGTAGACATTCAGTACTTC. The encoded protein is CASSLGTAVDIQYF. Complete variable domain (other parts from reference TRBV5-1 and TRBJ2-4): KAGVTQTPRYLIKTRGQQVTLSCSPISGHRSVSWYQQTPGQGLQFLFEYFSETQRNKGNFPGRFSGRQFSNSRSEMNVSTLELGDSALYLCASSLGTAVDIQYFGAGTRLSVL.